The T cell receptor (delta chain) under discussion was sequenced for a study of Vδ1+ human thymocytes. General study findings and limits: Thymic TRG and TRD repertoires appeared highly polyclonal.

The CDR3 sequence is 16 residues long. V dropped 1 base and J dropped 7; count of bases not matched to a gene: 9. The V gene's germline CDR1 is TSWWSYY and CDR2 QGS. Purity of the sorted Vdelta1+ thymocytes ranged from about 97% to 99.6%. On this clone itself: Antigen unknown.

Extracted RNA was reverse transcribed into cDNA. Pooled V-gene forward primers with one constant-region reverse primer generated the CDR3 amplicons by multiplex PCR. TCRdb used CATT to re-call clones from the multiplex PCR reads. The table lists some 73,000 delta-chain clones, more than 30% of them singletons. The rearrangement joins TRDV1 to TRDJ1, with 10 positions matching TRDD3. The receptor comes from a boy under two years old who had congenital heart surgery. Sequencing was performed on Vdelta1+ gamma-delta thymocytes from the thymus. Stated subset: FACS-sorted CD3+ TCRalphabeta- TCRVdelta1+ TCRVdelta2- thymocytes. The chain's CDR3 is CALGEPMGDTGGKLIF. DNA for the CDR3: TGTGCTCTTGGGGAACCAATGGGGGATACAGGAGGTAAACTCATCTTT.